This TCR beta chain was captured by sequencing in a study of early stage breast cancer tumors. Study overall: About 80% of the 16 invasive tumors were ER+, PR+ and HER2-.

Findings of the study overall: Compared with adjacent normal breast tissue, tumors showed roughly 2.5-fold greater T cell density and higher clonality. Blood repertoires resembled normal breast more than tumor.

CDR1 and CDR2 (germline): MNHNY, SVGAGI (reference sequence). V was shortened by 5 bases and J by 0 bases, with 13 bases between the two germline ends. CDR3 size: 16 residues. TCRdb's copy holds only in-frame clones and misses some; the assay was immunoSEQ multiplex PCR. Counted here are fewer than 75,000 clones, 65% to 80% occurring once; the ten biggest clones make up around 3.2%. Concerning this clone itself: Antigen: not known.

This TCR came from a person younger than 45 with breast cancer. The V call is TRBV6-6, the J call TRBJ1-4, with a weak D call TRBD1 (6 bases). Sequences were obtained from blood. Written as DNA, the CDR3 is TGTGCCAGCAGTCCTCGGGGGCTCGCAACTAATGAAAAACTGTTTTTT. It is translated as CASSPRGLATNEKLFF.